The 12 T cell receptor beta chains listed next were all sequenced from one sample in a study of cytomegalovirus exposure and HLA in healthy donors. Vbeta (60) and Jbeta (13) primers were used in the PCR. Repertoires were generated with immunoSEQ multiplex PCR, while TCRdb's copy carries only in-frame clones and drops some. This table holds about 270,000 clones, around 66% found once. The sample comprised PBMCs. These TCRs come from a female donor in good health and CMV-seronegative.

V gene TRBV9 combines with J gene TRBJ1-4; 8 nucleotides align to TRBD1. Losses at the gene ends were 4 bases for V and 7 bases for J; bases not matched to a gene: 18. This CDR3 has 18 amino acids. CDR1 is SGDLS, CDR2 YYNGEE, per germline. The CDR3: CASSLRPGTGWGLEKLFF. The CDR3 DNA sequence: TGTGCCAGCAGCCTCCGTCCCGGGACAGGATGGGGACTTGAAAAACTGTTTTTT.

The chain uses TRBV2 and TRBJ2-7; D is possibly TRBD1 (6 bases). This CDR3 is 15 amino acids long. V lost 7 bases and J lost 2, with 18 bases in between. From germline, CDR1 is SNHLY and CDR2 FYNNEI. The CDR3 reads CASMPWGQGTYEQYF. CDR3 DNA sequence: TGTGCCAGCATGCCCTGGGGGCAGGGGACCTACGAGCAGTACTTC. The full variable domain, completed using reference TRBV2 and TRBJ2-7, is EPEVTQTPSHQVTQMGQEVILRCVPISNHLYFYWYRQILGQKVEFLVSFYNNEISEKSEIFDDQFSVERPDGSNFTLKIRSTKLEDSAMYFCASMPWGQGTYEQYFGPGTRLTVT.

This clone came up once. The chain combines TRBV5-1 with TRBJ1-5; D unresolved. The CDR3 is made up of 13 amino acids. CDR1 SGHRS and CDR2 YFSETQ come from the germline V gene. Trimming removed 1 base from V and 7 bases from J, with 9 bases in between. In DNA, the CDR3 is TGCGCCAGCAGCTTGAGTGGAGACCAGCCCCAGCATTTT. Its protein is CASSLSGDQPQHF.

The gene calls are TRBV5-6 and TRBJ1-4; a weak D match, TRBD1 (6 bases). Trimming left V 3 bases short and J 3 bases short, with 18 bases between. Germline V gene data show CDR1 as SGHDT and CDR2 as YYEEEE. The length of the CDR3 is 17 residues. The CDR3 loop is CASSYPRGSGSNEKLFF. The DNA of the CDR3 is TGTGCCAGCAGCTATCCCAGGGGCTCAGGATCTAATGAAAAACTGTTTTTT. The variable domain in full, completed from reference TRBV5-6 and TRBJ1-4, reads DAGVTQSPTHLIKTRGQQVTLRCSPKSGHDTVSWYQQALGQGPQFIFQYYEEEERQRGNFPDRFSGHQFPNYSSELNVNALLLGDSALYLCASSYPRGSGSNEKLFFGSGTQLSVL.

The V gene is TRBV5-1, the J gene TRBJ2-3; 7 nucleotides match TRBD1. V was clipped by 4 bases and J by 2 bases; unmatched bases: 16. The CDR3 consists of 18 residues. Germline V gene sequence: CDR1 SGHRS, CDR2 YFSETQ. CDR3 in amino acids: CASSLGQIQDLTTDTQYF. In DNA form, the CDR3 reads TGCGCCAGCAGCCTGGGACAGATCCAAGATTTAACCACAGATACGCAGTATTTT. Looking up the rest from reference TRBV5-1 and TRBJ2-3 gives the full variable domain: KAGVTQTPRYLIKTRGQQVTLSCSPISGHRSVSWYQQTPGQGLQFLFEYFSETQRNKGNFPGRFSGRQFSNSRSEMNVSTLELGDSALYLCASSLGQIQDLTTDTQYFGPGTRLTVL.

V is TRBV27 and J is TRBJ2-1; 8 nucleotides agree with TRBD1. Per the germline V gene, CDR1 is MNHEY and CDR2 is SMNVEV (reference sequence). After removal of 2 bases from V and 1 base from J, the junction contained 1 base not matched to a gene. CDR3 length equals 15 residues. CDR3 DNA: TGTGCCAGCAGTTTAACAGGGGGGTCCTACAATGAGCAGTTCTTC. Amino acids: CASSLTGGSYNEQFF.

This chain joins TRBV9 and TRBJ2-2; 10 positions agree with TRBD2. The CDR3 spans 16 residues. The germline gives CDR1 SGDLS, CDR2 YYNGEE. With 4 bases clipped from V and 0 bases from J, the junction kept 3 bases outside the gene matches. CDR3 in amino acids: CASSPGTSANTGELFF. The CDR3 DNA reads TGTGCCAGCAGCCCCGGGACTAGCGCGAACACCGGGGAGCTGTTTTTT.

The J gene is TRBJ2-1, the V gene TRBV2, with 7 nucleotides matching TRBD2. The germline V gene encodes CDR1 SNHLY and CDR2 FYNNEI. The CDR3 consists of 15 residues. With V trimmed by 8 bases and J by 3 bases, 10 bases remained unmatched. The DNA of the CDR3 is TGTGCCAGCGTCCACGGGGAGGGCCGCTACAATGAGCAGTTCTTC. Amino acid sequence: CASVHGEGRYNEQFF.

In nucleotides, the CDR3 is TGCGCCAGCAGCTTGTACCCAGGGCAAGGAAACACCATATATTTT. Its translation: CASSLYPGQGNTIYF. The rearrangement uses TRBV5-1 and TRBJ1-3; D perhaps matches TRBD1 (5 bases). The CDR3 contains 15 residues. Trimming took 1 base from V and 4 from J, leaving 12 bases between them. From germline, CDR1 is SGHRS and CDR2 YFSETQ. Filled out from reference TRBV5-1 and TRBJ1-3, the complete variable domain reads KAGVTQTPRYLIKTRGQQVTLSCSPISGHRSVSWYQQTPGQGLQFLFEYFSETQRNKGNFPGRFSGRQFSNSRSEMNVSTLELGDSALYLCASSLYPGQGNTIYFGEGSWLTVV.

This chain joins TRBV7-9 and TRBJ2-7, with TRBD2 as a possible D gene (5 bases). CDR1 and CDR2 from the germline V gene are SEHNR and FQNEAQ (reference sequence). The CDR3 has 14 amino acids. V was clipped by 1 base and J by 5 bases, with 12 bases between them. The CDR3 reads CASSLVGGTNEQYF. CDR3 DNA: TGTGCCAGCAGCTTAGTCGGAGGAACAAACGAGCAGTACTTC. Supplemented by reference TRBV7-9 and TRBJ2-7, the full variable domain reads DTGVSQNPRHKITKRGQNVTFRCDPISEHNRLYWYRQTLGQGPEFLTYFQNEAQLEKSRLLSDRFSAERPKGSFSTLEIQRTEQGDSAMYLCASSLVGGTNEQYFGPGTRLTVT.

The V gene is TRBV27, the J gene TRBJ1-4; TRBD1 matches at 10 bases. Germline V gene lookup returns CDR1 MNHEY and CDR2 SMNVEV (reference sequence). The CDR3 has 15 amino acids. Trimming removed 1 base from V and 7 bases from J; junction bases left unmatched: 3. Written as DNA, the CDR3 is TGTGCCAGCAGTTTATGGACAGGGGGGAGTGAAAAACTGTTTTTT. Encoded protein: CASSLWTGGSEKLFF.

This clone was detected a few times. The J gene is TRBJ2-5, the V gene TRBV7-6; D possibly corresponds to TRBD1 (6 bases). CDR3 length equals 13 residues. Trimming took 5 bases from V and 2 from J, leaving 9 bases between them. Per germline, CDR1 SGHVS and CDR2 FNYEAQ. The CDR3 nucleotides read TGTGCCAGCAGCACGGACAGACAAGAGACCCAGTACTTC. This translates into CASSTDRQETQYF.